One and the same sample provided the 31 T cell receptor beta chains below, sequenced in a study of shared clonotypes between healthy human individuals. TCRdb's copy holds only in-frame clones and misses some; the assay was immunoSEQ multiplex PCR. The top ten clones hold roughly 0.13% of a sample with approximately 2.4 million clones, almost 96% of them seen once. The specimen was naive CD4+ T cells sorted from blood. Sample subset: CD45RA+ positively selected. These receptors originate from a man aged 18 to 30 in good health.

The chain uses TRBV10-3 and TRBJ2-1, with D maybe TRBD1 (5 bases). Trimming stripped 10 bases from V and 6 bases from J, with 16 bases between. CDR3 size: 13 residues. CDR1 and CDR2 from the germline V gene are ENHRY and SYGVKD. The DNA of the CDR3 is TGTGCCACGGTGGGCAGGGCGATCAATGAGCAGTTCTTC. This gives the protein CATVGRAINEQFF.

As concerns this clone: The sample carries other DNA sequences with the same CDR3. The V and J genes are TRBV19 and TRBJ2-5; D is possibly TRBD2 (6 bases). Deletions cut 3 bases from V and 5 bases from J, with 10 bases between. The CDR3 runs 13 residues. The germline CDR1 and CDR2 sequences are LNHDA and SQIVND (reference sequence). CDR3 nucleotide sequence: TGTGCCAGTAGTATTGTTCGGGGGGAGACCCAGTACTTC. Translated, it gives CASSIVRGETQYF.

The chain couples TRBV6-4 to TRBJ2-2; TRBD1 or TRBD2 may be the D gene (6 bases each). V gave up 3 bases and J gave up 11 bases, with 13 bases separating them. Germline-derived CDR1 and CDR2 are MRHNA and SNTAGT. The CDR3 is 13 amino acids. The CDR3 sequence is CASSDEVGGELFF. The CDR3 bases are TGTGCCAGCAGTGATGAAGTCGGGGGCGAGCTGTTTTTT.

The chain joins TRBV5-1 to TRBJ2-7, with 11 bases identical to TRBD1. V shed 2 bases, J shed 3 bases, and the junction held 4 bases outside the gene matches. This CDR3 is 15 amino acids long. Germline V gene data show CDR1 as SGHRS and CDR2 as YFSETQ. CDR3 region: CASSLGTGGFYEQYF. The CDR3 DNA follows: TGCGCCAGCAGCTTAGGGACAGGGGGGTTCTACGAGCAGTACTTC.

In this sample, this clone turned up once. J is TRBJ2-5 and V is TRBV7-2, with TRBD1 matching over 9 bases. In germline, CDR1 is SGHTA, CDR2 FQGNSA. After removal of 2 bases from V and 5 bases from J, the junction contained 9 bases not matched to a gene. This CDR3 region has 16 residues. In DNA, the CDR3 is TGTGCCAGCAGCTTATCGGTGGGACAGGGAATGGAGACCCAGTACTTC. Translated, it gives CASSLSVGQGMETQYF.

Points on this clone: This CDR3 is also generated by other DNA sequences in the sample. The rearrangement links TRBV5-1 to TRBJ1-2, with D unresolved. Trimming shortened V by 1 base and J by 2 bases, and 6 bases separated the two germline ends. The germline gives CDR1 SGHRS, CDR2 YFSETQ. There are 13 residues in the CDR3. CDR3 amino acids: CASSLSTNYGYTF. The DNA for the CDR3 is TGCGCCAGCAGCTTGTCCACAAACTATGGCTACACCTTC.

The CDR3 coding sequence is TGTGCCAGCAGCCTCCTCTGGACATCTTATAATTCACCCCTCCACTTT. Translation gives CASSLLWTSYNSPLHF. The chain employs TRBV4-2 and TRBJ1-6; weak D call: TRBD1 (5 bases). CDR3 length equals 16 residues. CDR1 is LGHNA and CDR2 is YNFKEQ in the germline V gene. The V and J ends lost 4 bases and 4 bases respectively, with 14 bases between them.

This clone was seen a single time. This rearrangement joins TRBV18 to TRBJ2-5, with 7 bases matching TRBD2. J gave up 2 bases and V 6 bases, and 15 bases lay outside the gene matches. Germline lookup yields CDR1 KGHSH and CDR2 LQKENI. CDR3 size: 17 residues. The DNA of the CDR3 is TGTGCCAGCTCGCTACGGGCGGTAGCGGGCCTACAAGAGACCCAGTACTTC. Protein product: CASSLRAVAGLQETQYF.

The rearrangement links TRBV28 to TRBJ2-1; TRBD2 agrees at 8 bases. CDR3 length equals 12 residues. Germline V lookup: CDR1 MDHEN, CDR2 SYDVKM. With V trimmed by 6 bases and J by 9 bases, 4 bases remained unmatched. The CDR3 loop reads CASRRGAGEQFF. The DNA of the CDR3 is TGTGCCAGCAGGCGGGGGGCCGGTGAGCAGTTCTTC.

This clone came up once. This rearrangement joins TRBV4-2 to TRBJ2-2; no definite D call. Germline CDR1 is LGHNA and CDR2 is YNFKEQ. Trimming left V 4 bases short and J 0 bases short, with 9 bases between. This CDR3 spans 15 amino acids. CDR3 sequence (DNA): TGTGCCAGCAGCCTTCTAGAATCGAACACCGGGGAGCTGTTTTTT. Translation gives CASSLLESNTGELFF.

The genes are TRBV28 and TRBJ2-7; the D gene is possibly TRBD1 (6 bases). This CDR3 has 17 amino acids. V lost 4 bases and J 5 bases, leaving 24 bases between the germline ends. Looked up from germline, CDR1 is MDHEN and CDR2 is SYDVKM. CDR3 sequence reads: CASSSKKPTGLLDEQYF. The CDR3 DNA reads TGTGCCAGCAGTTCAAAAAAGCCGACAGGACTCCTAGACGAGCAGTACTTC.

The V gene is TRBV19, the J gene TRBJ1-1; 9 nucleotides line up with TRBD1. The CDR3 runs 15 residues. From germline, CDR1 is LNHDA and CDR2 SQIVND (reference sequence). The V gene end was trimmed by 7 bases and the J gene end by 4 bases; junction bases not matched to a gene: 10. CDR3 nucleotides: TGTGCCAGTACCCCTCAGACAGGGGGTATCACTGAAGCTTTCTTT. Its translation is CASTPQTGGITEAFF.

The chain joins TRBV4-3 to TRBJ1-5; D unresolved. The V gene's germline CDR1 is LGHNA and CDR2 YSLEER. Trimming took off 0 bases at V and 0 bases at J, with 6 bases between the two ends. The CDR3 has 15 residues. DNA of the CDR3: TGCGCCAGCAGCCAAGATCGAGCTAGCAATCAGCCCCAGCATTTT. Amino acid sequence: CASSQDRASNQPQHF.

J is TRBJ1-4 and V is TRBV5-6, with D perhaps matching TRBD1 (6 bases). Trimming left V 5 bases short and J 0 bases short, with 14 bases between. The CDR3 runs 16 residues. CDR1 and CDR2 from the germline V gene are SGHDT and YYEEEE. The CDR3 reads CASSGGGAPTNEKLFF. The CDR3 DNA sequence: TGTGCCAGCAGTGGGGGGGGCGCCCCAACTAATGAAAAACTGTTTTTT.

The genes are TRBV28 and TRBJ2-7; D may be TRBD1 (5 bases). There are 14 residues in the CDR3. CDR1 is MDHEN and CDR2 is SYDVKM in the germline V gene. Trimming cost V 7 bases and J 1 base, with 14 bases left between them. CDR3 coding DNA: TGTGCCAGCATCCCGCAGGGTCTTTCCTACGAGCAGTACTTC. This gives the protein CASIPQGLSYEQYF.

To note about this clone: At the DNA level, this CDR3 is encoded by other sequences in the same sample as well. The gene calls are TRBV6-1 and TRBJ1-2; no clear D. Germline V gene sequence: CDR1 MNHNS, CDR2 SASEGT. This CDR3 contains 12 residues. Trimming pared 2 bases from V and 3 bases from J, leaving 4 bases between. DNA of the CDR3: TGTGCCAGCAGTGAACGGGACTATGGCTACACCTTC. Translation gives CASSERDYGYTF.

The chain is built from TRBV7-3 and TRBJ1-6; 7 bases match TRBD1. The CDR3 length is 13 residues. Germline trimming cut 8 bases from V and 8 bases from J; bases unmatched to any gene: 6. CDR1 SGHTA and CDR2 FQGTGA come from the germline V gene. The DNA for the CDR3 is TGTGCCAGCGGCGCCCAGGGGGATTCACCCCTCCACTTT. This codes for CASGAQGDSPLHF.

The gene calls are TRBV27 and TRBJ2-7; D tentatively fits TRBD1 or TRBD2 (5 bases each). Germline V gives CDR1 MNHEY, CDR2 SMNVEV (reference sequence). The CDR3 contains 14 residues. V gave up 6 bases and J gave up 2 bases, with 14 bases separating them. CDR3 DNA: TGTGCCAGCAGGAAGGGACGCTCAACCTACGAGCAGTACTTC. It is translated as CASRKGRSTYEQYF.

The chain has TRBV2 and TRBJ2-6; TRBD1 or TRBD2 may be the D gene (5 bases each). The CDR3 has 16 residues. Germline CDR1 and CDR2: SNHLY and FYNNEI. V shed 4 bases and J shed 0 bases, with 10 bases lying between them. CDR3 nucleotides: TGTGCCAGCAGTGGGTCGGGGCGCTCTGGGGCCAACGTCCTGACTTTC. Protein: CASSGSGRSGANVLTF.

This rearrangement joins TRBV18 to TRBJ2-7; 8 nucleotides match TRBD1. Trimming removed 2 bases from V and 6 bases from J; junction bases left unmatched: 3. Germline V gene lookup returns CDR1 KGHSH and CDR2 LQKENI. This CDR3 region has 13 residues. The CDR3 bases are TGTGCCAGCTCACCAGGACAGGGCACCGAGCAGTACTTC. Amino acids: CASSPGQGTEQYF. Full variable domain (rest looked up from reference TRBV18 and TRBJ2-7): NAGVMQNPRHLVRRRGQEARLRCSPMKGHSHVYWYRQLPEEGLKFMVYLQKENIIDESGMPKERFSAEFPKEGPSILRIQQVVRGDSAAYFCASSPGQGTEQYFGPGTRLTVT.

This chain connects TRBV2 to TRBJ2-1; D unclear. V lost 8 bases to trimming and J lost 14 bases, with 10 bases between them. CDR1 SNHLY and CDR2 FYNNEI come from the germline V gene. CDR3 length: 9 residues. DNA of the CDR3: TGTGCCAGCCGAAATGGCGAGTTCTTC. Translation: CASRNGEFF.

CDR3 protein: CASSLAPQGMETQYF. Written as DNA, the CDR3 is TGCGCCAGCAGCTTGGCCCCACAGGGGATGGAGACCCAGTACTTC. The chain carries TRBV5-1 and TRBJ2-5, with 7 bases matching TRBD1. The CDR3 runs to 15 residues. From germline, CDR1 is SGHRS and CDR2 YFSETQ. J was trimmed by 5 bases and V by 0 bases; bases with no gene match: 7.

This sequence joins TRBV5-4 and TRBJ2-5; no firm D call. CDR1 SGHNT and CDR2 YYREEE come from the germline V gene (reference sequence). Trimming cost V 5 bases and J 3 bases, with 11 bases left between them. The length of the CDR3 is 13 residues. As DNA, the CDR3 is TGTGCCAGCAGGGAGACTGCCGAAGAGACCCAGTACTTC. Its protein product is CASRETAEETQYF.

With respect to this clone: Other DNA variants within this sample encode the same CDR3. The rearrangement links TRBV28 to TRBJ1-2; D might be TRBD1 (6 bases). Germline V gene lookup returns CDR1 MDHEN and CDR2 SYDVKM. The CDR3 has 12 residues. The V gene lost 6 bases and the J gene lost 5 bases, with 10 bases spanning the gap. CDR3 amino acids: CASRGGRYGYTF. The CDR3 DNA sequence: TGTGCCAGCAGAGGGGGTCGGTATGGCTACACCTTC.

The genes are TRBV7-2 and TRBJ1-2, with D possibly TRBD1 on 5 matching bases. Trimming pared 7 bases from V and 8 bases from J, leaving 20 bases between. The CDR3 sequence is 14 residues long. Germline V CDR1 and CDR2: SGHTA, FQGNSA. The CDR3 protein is CASTSGLRSGGYTF. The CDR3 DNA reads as TGTGCCAGCACCTCGGGACTCCGGAGTGGAGGCTACACCTTC.

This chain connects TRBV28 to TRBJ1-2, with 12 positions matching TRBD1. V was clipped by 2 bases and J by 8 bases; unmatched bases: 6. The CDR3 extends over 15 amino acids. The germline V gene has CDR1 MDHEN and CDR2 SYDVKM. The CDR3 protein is CASSLGDRGLKGYTF. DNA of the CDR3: TGTGCCAGCAGTTTAGGGGACAGGGGGCTTAAGGGCTACACCTTC.

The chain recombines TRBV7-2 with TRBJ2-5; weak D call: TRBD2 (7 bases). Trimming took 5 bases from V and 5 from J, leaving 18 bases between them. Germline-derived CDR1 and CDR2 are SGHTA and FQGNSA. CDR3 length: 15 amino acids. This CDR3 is CASSTGLGGGETQYF. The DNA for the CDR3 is TGTGCCAGCAGCACCGGACTAGGGGGAGGGGAGACCCAGTACTTC. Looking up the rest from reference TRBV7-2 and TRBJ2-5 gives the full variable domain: GAGVSQSPSNKVTEKGKDVELRCDPISGHTALYWYRQSLGQGLEFLIYFQGNSAPDKSGLPSDRFSAERTGGSVSTLTIQRTQQEDSAVYLCASSTGLGGGETQYFGPGTRLLVL.

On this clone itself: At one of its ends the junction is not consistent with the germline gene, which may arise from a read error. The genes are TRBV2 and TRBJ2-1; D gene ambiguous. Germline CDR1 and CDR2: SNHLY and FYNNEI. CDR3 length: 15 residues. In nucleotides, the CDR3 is TGTGCCAGCAGACTTCCCTCCAATCAATACAGTGAGCAGTTCTTC. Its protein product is CASRLPSNQYSEQFF.

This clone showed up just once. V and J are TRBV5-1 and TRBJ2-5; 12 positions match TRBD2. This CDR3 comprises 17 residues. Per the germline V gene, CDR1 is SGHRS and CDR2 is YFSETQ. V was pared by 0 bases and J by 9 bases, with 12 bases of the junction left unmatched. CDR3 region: CASSLDPLAGGTLAQYF. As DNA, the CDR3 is TGCGCCAGCAGCTTGGACCCTCTAGCGGGGGGGACTTTGGCCCAGTACTTC.

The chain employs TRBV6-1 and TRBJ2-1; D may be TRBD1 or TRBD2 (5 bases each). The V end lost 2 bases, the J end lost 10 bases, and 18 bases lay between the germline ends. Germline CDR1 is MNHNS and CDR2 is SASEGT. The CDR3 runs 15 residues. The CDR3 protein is CASSEPGRLTQEQFF. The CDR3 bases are TGTGCCAGCAGTGAACCGGGACGGCTTACTCAGGAGCAGTTCTTC.

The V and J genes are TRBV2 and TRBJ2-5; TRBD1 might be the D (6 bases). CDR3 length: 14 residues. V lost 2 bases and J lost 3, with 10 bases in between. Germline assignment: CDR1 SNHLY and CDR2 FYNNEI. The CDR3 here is CASSEWQGKETQYF. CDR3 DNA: TGTGCCAGCAGTGAATGGCAGGGGAAAGAGACCCAGTACTTC.